The 9 T cell receptor gamma chains reported below all come from one sample, sequenced in a study of gamma-delta T cells after stem cell transplantation. TCRdb fed the RT-PCR reads into CATT to redo clone calling. The sample carries approximately 620 gamma-chain clones, 32% recorded once. Sequencing used gamma-delta T cells. Receptor source: a human donor. It is not recorded whose cells these are; they may come from a transplant donor.

By proportion, this clone is large. The chain uses TRGV2 and TRGJP2. TCRdb gives no J gene; it was assigned here by matching the DNA to germline. The CDR3 has 12 amino acids. V shed 4 bases, J shed 10 bases, and the junction held 6 bases outside the gene matches. Germline V gene sequence: CDR1 EGSNGY, CDR2 YDSYNSKV. The DNA of the CDR3 is TGTGCCACCTGGGAAGGTGGTTGGATCAAGACGTTT. It translates to CATWEGGWIKTF.

A word on this clone: The junction departs from the called germline gene at one end, perhaps through a read error. The J gene is TRGJ1 or TRGJ2, the V gene TRGV9. Here the J gene was assigned by germline matching of the DNA, as TCRdb has none. The CDR3 sequence is 11 residues long. Germline values: CDR1 GITISATS, CDR2 ISYDGTV (reference sequence). The CDR3, as DNA: TGTACCTTGTGGGAGGTGCGTAGGAAACTCTTT. Its protein is CTLWEVRRKLF.

On this clone itself: A single base separates this from a much larger clone, so it may be a read error. This same CDR3 is encoded by further DNA sequences in the sample. This chain links TRGV2 with TRGJP2. Here the J gene was assigned by germline matching of the DNA, as TCRdb has none. Germline values: CDR1 EGSNGY, CDR2 YDSYNSKV. The CDR3 extends over 18 amino acids. J lost 4 bases, V lost 0 bases, and 14 bases had no gene match. For the CDR3, the DNA is TGTGCCACCTGGGACGGGCTCCGATGTGATCATAGTGATTGGATCAAGACGTTT. Protein sequence: CATWDGLRCDHSDWIKTF.

This clone was counted a few times. The chain joins TRGV3 to TRGJ1 or TRGJ2. The J gene is not listed in TCRdb, so it was assigned here from a DNA match to germline. The ends lost 2 bases at V and 7 bases at J; junction bases unmatched: 2. CDR3 length: 11 residues. Germline assignment: CDR1 VTNTFY and CDR2 YDVSTARD (reference sequence). CDR3: CATWDIYKKLF. As DNA, the CDR3 is TGTGCCACCTGGGACATCTATAAGAAACTCTTT.

The chain couples TRGV4 to TRGJ1 or TRGJ2. Germline matching of the DNA provided the J gene here, since TCRdb leaves it blank. V was clipped by 1 base and J by 0 bases; unmatched bases: 6. CDR3 size: 15 residues. CDR1 is EGSTGY, CDR2 YDSYTSSV, per germline. The CDR3: CATWDGAGNYYKKLF. The CDR3 DNA sequence: TGTGCCACCTGGGATGGTGCCGGGAATTATTATAAGAAACTCTTT.

Points on this clone: A read error may produce the germline difference seen at one junction end. V gene TRGV2 combines with J gene TRGJ1 or TRGJ2. Here the J gene came from matching the DNA to germline, since TCRdb omits it. The CDR3 runs to 11 residues. Germline V lookup: CDR1 EGSNGY, CDR2 YDSYNSKV. CDR3 residues: CATRDGTRKLF. CDR3 DNA sequence: TGTGCCACCCGGGACGGGACCCGGAAACTCTTT.

As to this clone: This could be a read error, since a much larger clone is one nucleotide away. The same CDR3 is also encoded by other DNA sequences in this sample. The chain combines TRGV8 with TRGJP2. Here the J gene came from matching the DNA to germline, since TCRdb omits it. Germline CDR1 reads VENAVY; CDR2 reads YDSYNSRV. The CDR3 is made up of 16 amino acids. The CDR3 is CATWDLTLSSDWIKTF. CDR3 DNA sequence: TGTGCCACCTGGGACCTCACCCTGAGTAGTGACTGGATCAAGACGTTT.

The V call is TRGV2, the J call TRGJ1 or TRGJ2. Here the J gene was assigned by germline matching of the DNA, as TCRdb has none. The CDR3 extends over 14 amino acids. Trimming at V came to 0 bases and at J to 4 bases, leaving 6 bases not matched to a gene. Germline loops: CDR1 EGSNGY, CDR2 YDSYNSKV. CDR3 DNA sequence: TGTGCCACCTGGGACGGGCTAGGGTATTATAAGAAACTCTTT. Protein sequence: CATWDGLGYYKKLF.

Worth noting for this clone: Other DNA variants within this sample encode the same CDR3. This sequence joins TRGV9 and TRGJ1 or TRGJ2. TCRdb is silent on the J gene; assignment here came from matching the DNA to germline. The CDR3 spans 11 residues. The ends lost 1 base at V and 7 bases at J; junction bases unmatched: 1. Per germline, CDR1 GITISATS and CDR2 ISYDGTV (reference sequence). CDR3 sequence: CALWEVYKKLF. Here the CDR3 DNA reads TGTGCCTTGTGGGAGGTATATAAGAAACTCTTT.